This TCR beta chain comes out of a study of blood T cell repertoires in COVID-19. Study summary: The samples span acute and convalescent COVID-19 from the United States, Italy and Spain. T cells, B-cell-depleted T cells, or PBMCs supplied cDNA or gDNA.

Germline V gene data show CDR1 as SQVTM and CDR2 as ANQGSEA. The V and J ends lost 6 bases and 5 bases respectively, with 22 bases between them. The CDR3 has 15 residues. The data were produced by immunoSEQ multiplex PCR, yet TCRdb's version contains in-frame clones alone and is incomplete. The sample contains 190,000 or so clones, around 89% of which appear only once. This clone was picked up one time. Enrolled through a virtual design, the participants were between about 18 and 89 years of age and came from about two dozen US areas. Allocation to cohorts depended on clinical history reported by the participants.

Source material: PBMCs or T cells enriched from blood (not recorded which). This sequence originates from a man aged 25 to 40 who had recovered from COVID-19. This rearrangement joins TRBV29-1 to TRBJ2-5; D possibly corresponds to TRBD2 (5 bases). The CDR3 spells CSVGPDSGLRETQYF. Written as DNA, the CDR3 is TGCAGCGTCGGACCCGACTCGGGGTTGAGGGAGACCCAGTACTTC.